This TCR beta chain stems from a study of blood T cells in healthy people across ages. The donors, healthy Caucasians from Russia, were aged roughly 6 to 90. Next came a second PCR, run for 7 to 11 cycles, which used a sample-barcoded 5' primer along with a J-beta primer mix. Each cDNA molecule, via a template-switch adaptor with 12 random nucleotides, was tagged. Each of the samples gave a minimum of 2.5 million paired-end reads that contained CDR3. TCRdb reprocessed the 5' RACE reads with MiXCR, giving one entry per CDR3 protein. The table records 1.5 million to 2 million distinct CDR3 sequences, just under 50% of them present only once. Trimming cost V 5 bases and J 0 bases, with 16 bases left between them. From germline, CDR1 is SEHNR and CDR2 FQNEAQ (reference sequence). The CDR3 consists of 16 residues.

The V call is TRBV7-9, the J call TRBJ1-1, with D possibly matching TRBD1 (5 bases). The TCR comes from a middle-aged woman in good health. The specimen was blood. CDR3 in amino acids: CASSLSRAILNTEAFF. DNA of the CDR3: TGTGCCAGCAGCCTTTCCAGGGCGATATTGAACACTGAAGCTTTCTTT.